A selection of T cell receptor beta chains follows, all from one sample in a study of control samples from healthy donors and cancer patients. Sequencing was performed with immunoSEQ multiplex PCR; in TCRdb, only in-frame clones are kept and a portion is missing. The sample holds some 210,000 clones, 91% seen once. Sequencing was performed on blood. Receptor source: a young man in good health. The CDR3 runs from the conserved cysteine through the conserved F or W. A D gene is named only where the DNA matches it firmly. The size field is filled for only some rows; it gives once, few, many or a size class.

d_gene,abundance,j_gene,v_gene,CDR3aa,CDR3nt
TRBD2,.,TRBJ2-3,TRBV5-1,CASSLGLAGGPTPDTQYF,TGCGCCAGCAGCTTGGGGCTAGCGGGGGGGCCGACACCAGATACGCAGTATTTT
.,.,TRBJ1-1,TRBV27,CASSLSTSTKAFF,TGTGCCAGCAGTTTATCGACGTCAACCAAAGCTTTCTTT
.,.,TRBJ1-2,TRBV7-9,CASSFRDSNYGYTF,TGTGCCAGCAGCTTCCGGGACTCCAACTATGGCTACACCTTC
TRBD1,once,TRBJ2-1,TRBV2,CASDRTGSNEQFF,TGTGCCAGCGATAGGACAGGGTCAAATGAGCAGTTCTTC
.,.,TRBJ2-3,TRBV19,CASTAQAGSTDTQYF,TGTGCCAGTACCGCCCAGGCAGGGAGTACAGATACGCAGTATTTT
TRBD2,.,TRBJ2-2,TRBV5-1,CASSLNGGDTGELFF,TGCGCCAGCAGCTTGAACGGGGGGGACACCGGGGAGCTGTTTTTT
.,.,TRBJ1-5,TRBV29-1,CSATFTNQPQHF,TGCAGCGCCACCTTCACCAATCAGCCCCAGCATTTT
.,.,TRBJ2-1,TRBV18,CASSPEQGGYNEQFF,TGTGCCAGCTCACCAGAACAGGGAGGATACAATGAGCAGTTCTTC
.,.,TRBJ1-4,TRBV19,CASSGDAEKLFF,TGTGCCAGTAGCGGGGACGCGGAAAAACTGTTTTTT
.,.,TRBJ1-4,TRBV7-9,CASSLGSGLVEKLFF,TGTGCCAGCAGCTTAGGTTCGGGATTAGTTGAAAAACTGTTTTTT
.,.,TRBJ2-7,TRBV27,CASFSSSYEQYF,TGTGCCAGCTTTTCGAGCTCCTACGAGCAGTACTTC
TRBD2,.,TRBJ2-3,TRBV7-7,CASSSRGGRTDTQYF,TGTGCCAGCTCCTCCCGGGGGGGTCGCACAGATACGCAGTATTTT
.,.,TRBJ1-5,TRBV19,CASRGAGGGHNQPQHF,TGTGCCAGTCGAGGGGCGGGTGGGGGCCACAATCAGCCCCAGCATTTT
.,.,TRBJ1-4,TRBV30,CAWALGTTNEKLFF,TGTGCCTGGGCCCTGGGGACAACTAATGAAAAACTGTTTTTT
.,.,TRBJ1-1,TRBV2,CASSESSVGTTEAFF,TGTGCCAGCAGTGAGTCCTCCGTGGGGACTACTGAAGCTTTCTTT
.,.,TRBJ1-4,TRBV21-1,CASSKKGTGGNEKLFF,TGTGCCAGCAGCAAAAAGGGGACAGGGGGGAATGAAAAACTGTTTTTT
.,.,TRBJ1-1,TRBV30,CAWMTVREAFF,TGTGCCTGGATGACAGTACGTGAAGCTTTCTTT
.,.,TRBJ2-3,TRBV6-5,CASTKVALGTDTQYF,TGTGCCAGCACCAAGGTAGCGCTGGGCACAGATACGCAGTATTTT
.,.,TRBJ2-1,TRBV7-9,CASGEMYNEQFF,TGTGCCAGCGGAGAGATGTACAATGAGCAGTTCTTC
.,once,TRBJ2-7,TRBV12-3/TRBV12-4,CASSRAYAEQYF,TGTGCCAGCAGCAGGGCCTACGCGGAGCAGTACTTC
TRBD1,.,TRBJ2-7,TRBV5-6,CASSLGRDRGLRYEQYF,TGTGCCAGCAGCTTGGGCAGGGACAGGGGACTTCGCTACGAGCAGTACTTC
.,.,TRBJ2-2,TRBV5-1,CAGRQDANTGELFF,TGCGCCGGCCGACAGGATGCGAACACCGGGGAGCTGTTTTTT
.,.,TRBJ1-4,TRBV6-5,CANHKTSEGEKLFF,TGTGCCAATCATAAAACGTCGGAAGGTGAAAAACTGTTTTTT
.,.,TRBJ2-3,TRBV7-9,CASSLIQATDTQYF,TGTGCCAGCAGCTTAATACAAGCCACAGATACGCAGTATTTT
TRBD1,.,TRBJ1-1,TRBV6-2/TRBV6-3,CASSDLGQGFMNTEAFF,TGTGCCAGCAGTGATCTAGGACAGGGGTTCATGAACACTGAAGCTTTCTTT
.,few,TRBJ1-6,TRBV19,CASSPNRAGNSPLHF,TGTGCCAGTTCACCAAACAGGGCGGGTAATTCACCCCTCCACTTT
.,.,TRBJ1-4,TRBV28,CASSFGDINEKLFF,TGTGCCAGCAGTTTTGGGGACATTAATGAAAAACTGTTTTTT
.,.,TRBJ1-1,TRBV19,CASSTSGTASTEAFF,TGTGCCAGTAGTACGTCCGGGACGGCGAGCACTGAAGCTTTCTTT
.,.,TRBJ1-4,TRBV30,CAWSVRGDEKLFF,TGTGCCTGGAGTGTAAGGGGGGATGAAAAACTGTTTTTT
.,.,TRBJ1-1,TRBV6-1,CASSDSARAEAFF,TGTGCCAGCAGTGATTCAGCGAGAGCTGAAGCTTTCTTT
.,.,TRBJ1-6,TRBV30,CAWSVGRSGESYYNSPLHF,TGTGCCTGGAGTGTCGGTCGGAGCGGAGAGAGTTACTATAATTCACCCCTCCACTTT
.,.,TRBJ2-3,TRBV4-2,CASSHGSGANADTQYF,TGTGCCAGCAGCCACGGGTCGGGGGCAAATGCAGATACGCAGTATTTT
.,.,TRBJ2-7,TRBV19,CASSLQKSSYEQYF,TGTGCCAGTAGTCTGCAGAAGAGCTCCTACGAGCAGTACTTC
TRBD2,.,TRBJ2-1,TRBV14,CASSQDLWRGNRQQFF,TGTGCCAGCAGCCAAGATCTCTGGCGGGGGAACCGACAGCAGTTCTTC
TRBD2,.,TRBJ2-1,TRBV15,CATSTRLAGGPNEQFF,TGTGCCACCAGCACGAGGTTAGCGGGGGGTCCCAATGAGCAGTTCTTC
TRBD1,.,TRBJ2-7,TRBV5-1,CASSLVVTGSVYEQYF,TGCGCCAGCAGCTTGGTTGTGACAGGGTCTGTCTACGAGCAGTACTTC
.,.,TRBJ1-3,TRBV6-5,CASTHSGNTIYF,TGTGCCAGCACGCACTCTGGAAACACCATATATTTT
TRBD1,.,TRBJ1-1,TRBV10-2,CASSERQGAETEAFF,TGCGCCAGCAGTGAGCGGCAGGGGGCAGAAACTGAAGCTTTCTTT